One T cell receptor beta chain is described in this entry. The data were taken from a study of cytomegalovirus exposure and HLA in healthy donors. Donors consisted of healthy bone marrow donors. Germline trimming cut 5 bases from V and 5 bases from J; bases unmatched to any gene: 9. In germline, CDR1 is SGHNT, CDR2 YYREEE (reference sequence). CDR3 size: 16 residues. PCR employed 60 Vbeta and 13 Jbeta primers. Sequenced by immunoSEQ multiplex PCR; TCRdb stores in-frame clones only, minus some. This table has 84,000 or so clones, 79% appearing once. The rearrangement links TRBV5-4 to TRBJ2-2; 10 bases agree with TRBD1. Source material: PBMCs. The clonotype comes from a man aged 25 to 40 in good health and CMV-seronegative. The CDR3 reads CASSRQGASLTGELFF. In nucleotides, the CDR3 is TGTGCCAGCAGTCGACAGGGGGCGTCTCTTACCGGGGAGCTGTTTTTT.